This T cell receptor (beta chain) was observed in a study of CD8+ T cells in alopecia areata. Broader study findings: Sequences from scalp samples also cover resident alphabeta T cells of normal skin.

The treatment here: oral pan-JAK inhibitor, 5-10 mg twice daily. As for this clone: Its antigen remains unidentified.

Once RNA had been extracted, it was reverse transcribed into cDNA to act as the sequencing template. Produced via immunoSEQ multiplex PCR; TCRdb's table is partial and in-frame only. The sample shows some 100,000 clones, 44% of them seen only once. Germline V lookup: CDR1 KGHSH, CDR2 LQKENI. CDR3 length: 15 residues. V lost 0 bases and J 3 bases, leaving 9 bases between the germline ends. The TCR comes from a human donor with alopecia areata. The chain is built from TRBV18 and TRBJ1-5; D is possibly TRBD1 (5 bases). Sequencing was performed on CD8+ T cells sorted from blood, taken at week 24, from a patient treated with tofacitinib. This chain's CDR3 is CASSPPGGNNQPQHF. The CDR3 DNA reads as TGTGCCAGCTCACCACCGGGGGGAAACAATCAGCCCCAGCATTTT. Full variable domain (outside the CDR3, taken from reference TRBV18 and TRBJ1-5): NAGVMQNPRHLVRRRGQEARLRCSPMKGHSHVYWYRQLPEEGLKFMVYLQKENIIDESGMPKERFSAEFPKEGPSILRIQQVVRGDSAAYFCASSPPGGNNQPQHFGDGTRLSIL.